This T cell receptor (beta chain) was sequenced in a study of cytomegalovirus exposure and HLA in healthy donors. Study summary: There were nearly 120 million unique TCR beta sequences, drawn from about 200 million T cells, in an earlier analysis. The study, taken as a whole, reports: TCR beta chains numbering more than 150 were designated cytomegalovirus-associated. A later analysis reportedly found fewer N-insertions in an Asian-associated ancestry cluster than the approximately 700-donor mean. Indistinguishable V segments, including TRBV6-2 and TRBV6-3, were excluded.

After removal of 6 bases from V and 0 bases from J, the junction contained 6 bases not matched to a gene. The CDR3 is 15 amino acids. Per the germline V gene, CDR1 is LNHDA and CDR2 is SQIVND (reference sequence). Details on this clone: Its antigen is still unknown.

13 Jbeta primers and 60 Vbeta primers were used for the PCR. The table came from immunoSEQ multiplex PCR; TCRdb's copy has only in-frame clones and leaves some out. The sample yields about 210,000 clones, roughly 73% seen once. The sequence was collected from a boy aged 5-17 years in good health and CMV-seronegative. The sequenced sample consisted of PBMCs. The V call is TRBV19, the J call TRBJ1-1; TRBD1 agrees at 8 bases. CDR3 sequence (DNA): TGTGCCAGTAGAAACAGGGGGACCATGAACACTGAAGCTTTCTTT. It translates to CASRNRGTMNTEAFF.